These 10 T cell receptor beta chains share one sample of origin, sequenced in a study of blood T cell repertoires in COVID-19. Libraries were prepared by immunoSEQ multiplex PCR; TCRdb keeps only in-frame clonotypes and omits some of them. The sample contains 90,000 to 130,000 clones, about 88% of which appear only once. The sequenced sample consisted of peripheral blood. The source is a man in his forties with acute or convalescent COVID-19.

The chain couples TRBV24-1 to TRBJ2-3, with TRBD2 matching 9 bases. The CDR3 extends over 19 amino acids. The trim removed 0 bases at V and 4 bases at J, leaving 13 bases unmatched. Germline loops: CDR1 KGHDR, CDR2 SFDVKD. The CDR3 nucleotides read TGTGCCACCAGTGATTTGTCTAGCGGGGCGGATGAGGTCGCAGATACGCAGTATTTT. This codes for CATSDLSSGADEVADTQYF.

The rearrangement links TRBV6-2 or TRBV6-3 to TRBJ2-1, with TRBD1 matching over 10 bases. In germline, CDR1 is MNHEY, CDR2 SVGEGT. J was trimmed by 6 bases and V by 6 bases; bases with no gene match: 8. This CDR3 contains 15 residues. The CDR3 spells CASSDDRGPGNEQFF. CDR3 bases: TGTGCCAGCAGCGATGACAGGGGGCCGGGCAATGAGCAGTTCTTC.

V gene TRBV14 combines with J gene TRBJ2-1, with 10 bases aligning to TRBD2. V lost 2 bases and J lost 10; bases outside the gene matches: 2. Germline loops: CDR1 SGHDN, CDR2 FVKESK. CDR3 size: 13 residues. CDR3 loop: CASSQRLAGEQFF. The DNA of the CDR3 is TGTGCCAGCAGCCAAAGACTAGCGGGCGAGCAGTTCTTC.

This clone was seen more than once but under ten times. The rearrangement uses TRBV2 and TRBJ1-3, with D possibly matching TRBD1 (5 bases). The CDR3 consists of 14 residues. Germline CDR1 reads SNHLY; CDR2 reads FYNNEI. The ends were cut back, 7 bases at V and 0 bases at J, with 10 bases in the middle. The chain's CDR3 is CASMRDFSGNTIYF. CDR3 DNA: TGTGCCAGCATGCGGGACTTCTCTGGAAACACCATATATTTT.

This sequence joins TRBV7-2 and TRBJ2-5, with TRBD2 as a possible D gene (7 bases). Germline values: CDR1 SGHTA, CDR2 FQGNSA. Trimming pared 4 bases from V and 4 bases from J, leaving 16 bases between. The CDR3 totals 15 residues. CDR3 residues: CASSWGGESGETQYF. The CDR3 bases are TGTGCCAGCAGCTGGGGGGGCGAGTCGGGAGAGACCCAGTACTTC.

The chain employs TRBV30 and TRBJ1-1; TRBD1 matches at 9 bases. CDR1 is GTSNPN and CDR2 is SVGIG in the germline V gene (reference sequence). The V and J ends lost 4 bases and 1 base, in that order; junction bases with no gene match: 7. This CDR3 is built from 15 residues. CDR3 in DNA: TGTGCCTGGAAGGGACAGGGCCGAAGGAACACTGAAGCTTTCTTT. It encodes CAWKGQGRRNTEAFF.

V is TRBV4-1 and J is TRBJ2-7, with D perhaps matching TRBD2 (5 bases). The ends were cut back, 0 bases at V and 2 bases at J, with 5 bases in the middle. From germline, CDR1 is MGHRA and CDR2 YSYEKL. This CDR3 region has 13 residues. The CDR3 nucleotides are TGCGCCAGCAGCCAAGACGGGACCTACGAGCAGTACTTC. Its protein is CASSQDGTYEQYF.

This chain connects TRBV7-9 to TRBJ1-1, with 7 bases aligning to TRBD1. The CDR3 sequence is 13 residues long. Germline V lookup: CDR1 SEHNR, CDR2 FQNEAQ (reference sequence). Trimming removed 7 bases from V and 5 bases from J; junction bases left unmatched: 7. The CDR3 nucleotides are TGTGCCAGCAAAAAACAGGGGATGACTGAAGCTTTCTTT. This translates into CASKKQGMTEAFF.

The chain employs TRBV30 and TRBJ2-1; D call uncertain. Germline CDR1 is GTSNPN and CDR2 is SVGIG (reference sequence). V was pared by 5 bases and J by 11 bases, with 22 bases between. This CDR3 is 14 amino acids long. The CDR3 DNA reads as TGTGCCTGGGGACCCATGCAGGCCCAGTTACAGCAGTTCTTC. Amino acid sequence: CAWGPMQAQLQQFF. Full variable domain (rest looked up from reference TRBV30 and TRBJ2-1): SQTIHQWPATLVQPVGSPLSLECTVEGTSNPNLYWYRQAAGRGLQLLFYSVGIGQISSEVPQNLSASRPQDRQFILSSKKLLLSDSGFYLCAWGPMQAQLQQFFGPGTRLTVL.

The V gene is TRBV6-5, the J gene TRBJ2-2; 8 nucleotides align to TRBD1. The germline gives CDR1 MNHEY, CDR2 SVGAGI. The CDR3 sequence is 15 residues long. The V segment lost 6 bases and the J segment 7 bases; nucleotides outside the gene matches: 10. The CDR3 sequence: CASSPPRGRGGELFF. CDR3 nucleotide sequence: TGTGCCAGCAGCCCCCCCAGGGGGCGGGGCGGGGAGCTGTTTTTT.